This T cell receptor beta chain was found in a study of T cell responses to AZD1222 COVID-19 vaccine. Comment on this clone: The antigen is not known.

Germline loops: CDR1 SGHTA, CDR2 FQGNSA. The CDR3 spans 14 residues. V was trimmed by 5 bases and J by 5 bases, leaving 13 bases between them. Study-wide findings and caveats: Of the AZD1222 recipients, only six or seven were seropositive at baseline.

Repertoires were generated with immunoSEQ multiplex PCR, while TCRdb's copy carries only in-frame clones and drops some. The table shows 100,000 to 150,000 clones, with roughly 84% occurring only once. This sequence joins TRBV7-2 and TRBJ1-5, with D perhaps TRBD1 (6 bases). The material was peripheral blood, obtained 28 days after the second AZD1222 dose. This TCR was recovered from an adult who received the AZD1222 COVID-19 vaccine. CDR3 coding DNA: TGTGCCAGCAGCCGCGGGGGGCTAGATCAGCCCCAGCATTTT. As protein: CASSRGGLDQPQHF.